The clone carrying this TCR beta chain was observed a handful of times. The data belong to a study of human T cells and chemical hapten exposure. MiXCR, applied by TCRdb to the RACE reads, yields one record per CDR3 protein. The sample contains tens of thousands of distinct CDR3 sequences, 8% to 13% of which appear only once. As for time point: patch test 3, about 24 weeks after DPC sensitization. Treatment meaning: therapeutic diphenylcyclopropenone sensitization with weekly scalp DPC. Looked up from germline, CDR1 is SGHNT and CDR2 is YYREEE (reference sequence). This CDR3 is 15 amino acids long. V lost 2 bases, J lost 1 base, and 12 bases lay in between.

This material consisted of whole blood, taken in connection with sensitization to the hapten diphenylcyclopropenone (DPC). The rearrangement joins TRBV5-4 to TRBJ1-1, with no clear D. The clonotype comes from a woman aged 25 to 45 with alopecia areata. Some clones in this sample may be carry-over from other donors' samples. The CDR3 coding sequence is TGTGCCAGCAGCTTTGGCGGGGAAGGGAACACTGAAGCTTTCTTT. Residues: CASSFGGEGNTEAFF. The entire variable domain, with the rest obtained from reference TRBV5-4 and TRBJ1-1, is as follows: ETGVTQSPTHLIKTRGQQVTLRCSSQSGHNTVSWYQQALGQGPQFIFQYYREEENGRGNFPPRFSGLQFPNYSSELNVNALELDDSALYLCASSFGGEGNTEAFFGQGTRLTVV.